This T cell receptor beta chain was retrieved from a study of blood T cell repertoires in COVID-19. About the study: Sites in the United States, Italy and Spain provided acute and convalescent COVID-19 samples. T cells, B-cell-depleted T cells, or PBMCs provided the cDNA or gDNA that served as material.

Under the authors' procedure: Nucleated cell number was recorded as an estimate derived from reference gene primer amplification. TCRdb keeps only in-frame clones here, not all; method: immunoSEQ multiplex PCR. That table gives V, J and clone size, and the DNA gave D and trimming. The table records about 200,000 clones, 75% to 90% of them present only once. The germline V gene has CDR1 SGHTA and CDR2 FQGNSA. Trimming removed 5 bases from V and 4 bases from J; junction bases left unmatched: 8. The CDR3 runs 15 residues. The material sequenced was peripheral blood. The TCR was taken from a man aged 35 to 55 with acute or convalescent COVID-19. V gene TRBV7-2 combines with J gene TRBJ2-1, with 7 bases that match TRBD2. CDR3 sequence reads: CASSRDPAGYNEQFF. In DNA, the CDR3 is TGTGCCAGCAGCCGGGACCCAGCGGGGTACAATGAGCAGTTCTTC.